These 30 T cell receptor beta chains share one sample of origin, sequenced in a study of T-cell memory formation after mild COVID-19. TCRdb re-derived calls from the 5' RACE reads in MiXCR, one entry per CDR3 protein. The sample has about 350,000 distinct CDR3 sequences, roughly 15% seen once. The specimen sequenced was PBMCs or a T cell subset sorted from them (not recorded which). Receptors were obtained from a man between 18 and 29 years old who had mild COVID-19 (a few samples of this study predate the infection). Cell type and time point are not known.

This clonotype has more than one count but fewer than ten. The chain joins TRBV7-7 to TRBJ2-2, with D maybe TRBD1 (6 bases). Trimming stripped 1 base from V and 2 bases from J, with 11 bases between. The CDR3 is made up of 16 amino acids. From germline, CDR1 is SSHAT and CDR2 FNYEAQ (reference sequence). The CDR3 DNA reads as TGTGCCAGCAGCTTAGAAGGCAGGGGTAACACCGGGGAGCTGTTTTTT. This codes for CASSLEGRGNTGELFF.

This clonotype has just a few counts. V and J are TRBV6-1 and TRBJ2-7; D might be TRBD1 (6 bases). V was shortened by 3 bases and J by 1 base, with 7 bases between the two germline ends. Germline V gives CDR1 MNHNS, CDR2 SASEGT. The CDR3 is made up of 13 amino acids. The CDR3 reads CASSEDRSYEQYF. Here the CDR3 DNA reads TGTGCCAGCAGTGAGGACAGATCCTACGAGCAGTACTTC.

This clonotype has only a few counts. This chain links TRBV12-3 or TRBV12-4 with TRBJ1-1, with 9 bases fitting TRBD1. The CDR3 length is 15 residues. Trimming cost V 1 base and J 10 bases; bases outside gene matches: 10. The CDR3 sequence is CASSLGPSWTGAAFF. As DNA, the CDR3 is TGTGCCAGCAGTTTAGGCCCCAGTTGGACAGGGGCAGCTTTCTTT.

This clonotype appeared a few times. The chain carries TRBV24-1 and TRBJ2-1; 9 bases are a match to TRBD1. Per the germline V gene, CDR1 is KGHDR and CDR2 is SFDVKD. The CDR3 covers 15 residues. Trimming at V came to 5 bases and at J to 8 bases, leaving 9 bases not matched to a gene. CDR3 coding DNA: TGTGCCACCAGTGTCCGGGACAGGGAAGTCGATGAGCAGTTCTTC. Translating gives CATSVRDREVDEQFF.

V gene TRBV12-3 or TRBV12-4 combines with J gene TRBJ2-5, with D possibly being TRBD1 or TRBD2 (6 bases each). Between the trimmed V and J ends, which lost 6 bases and 5 bases, there was a span of 16 bases. The CDR3 loop spans 14 amino acids. The CDR3 DNA is TGTGCCAGCAGCACGGGGGCGAGGGTGGAGACCCAGTACTTC. Translating gives CASSTGARVETQYF.

The chain employs TRBV27 and TRBJ1-1; D gene uncertain. Germline CDR1 and CDR2: MNHEY and SMNVEV (reference sequence). The V gene lost 6 bases and the J gene lost 0 bases, with 14 bases spanning the gap. The CDR3 spans 15 residues. The CDR3 bases are TGTGCCAGCAGCCCCCTACTTTGGCTGAACACTGAAGCTTTCTTT. This encodes CASSPLLWLNTEAFF.

The chain uses TRBV7-2 and TRBJ2-3; 13 bases agree with TRBD2. V was clipped by 5 bases and J by 3 bases; unmatched bases: 5. The CDR3 is 16 amino acids. Germline V lookup: CDR1 SGHTA, CDR2 FQGNSA. The CDR3 region has the DNA TGTGCCAGCAGCCCCTGGACTAGCGGGGGAACAGATACGCAGTATTTT. Translated, it gives CASSPWTSGGTDTQYF.

This chain links TRBV11-3 with TRBJ2-1; 11 bases align to TRBD2. Looked up from germline, CDR1 is SGHNT and CDR2 is YENEEA. J gave up 4 bases and V 0 bases, and 8 bases lay outside the gene matches. This CDR3 has 18 residues. CDR3 sequence (DNA): TGTGCCAGCAGCTTAGATGGCCCCCTAGCGGGGGGTTACAATGAGCAGTTCTTC. Residues: CASSLDGPLAGGYNEQFF.

This clonotype has ten or more counts. The rearrangement joins TRBV4-3 to TRBJ1-1; D not certain. The CDR3 is made up of 13 amino acids. The germline gives CDR1 LGHNA, CDR2 YSLEER. Trimming took 1 base from V and 1 from J, leaving 4 bases between them. The CDR3 DNA follows: TGCGCCAGCAGCCAAGCCGGGAACACTGAAGCTTTCTTT. It codes for CASSQAGNTEAFF.

This chain connects TRBV5-5 to TRBJ2-1; TRBD1 is a possible D gene (6 bases). This CDR3 contains 13 residues. The germline V gene has CDR1 SGHKS and CDR2 YYEKEE (reference sequence). With 0 bases removed from V and 8 bases from J, the gap between germline ends came to 9 bases. For the CDR3, the DNA is TGTGCCAGCAGCTTGGAAGGGGGATATGAGCAGTTCTTC. Protein sequence: CASSLEGGYEQFF.

The V and J genes are TRBV12-3 or TRBV12-4 and TRBJ2-5, with 7 bases lining up with TRBD1. Losses at the gene ends were 5 bases for V and 2 bases for J; bases not matched to a gene: 11. This CDR3 is 16 amino acids long. CDR3 region: CASSKLGTATQETQYF. In DNA form, the CDR3 reads TGTGCCAGCAGTAAATTAGGGACAGCGACACAAGAGACCCAGTACTTC.

The J gene is TRBJ2-5, the V gene TRBV4-1; 10 bases map to TRBD1. The CDR3 is made up of 17 amino acids. V shed 0 bases, J shed 5 bases, and the junction held 9 bases outside the gene matches. Germline loops: CDR1 MGHRA, CDR2 YSYEKL. The CDR3 DNA sequence: TGCGCCAGCAGCCAAGATGGCCGGTGGACAGGGGGGGAGACCCAGTACTTC. Translated, it gives CASSQDGRWTGGETQYF.

This clonotype has just a few counts. The chain has TRBV4-2 and TRBJ1-2; D not resolved. This CDR3 contains 14 residues. The germline gives CDR1 LGHNA, CDR2 YNFKEQ. V lost 1 base and J lost 4, with 10 bases in between. The DNA for the CDR3 is TGTGCCAGCAGCCAAGGGACCGCGGGCTATGGCTACACCTTC. Translated, it gives CASSQGTAGYGYTF.

The chain carries TRBV15 and TRBJ2-5, with D perhaps matching TRBD1 or TRBD2 (5 bases each). V dropped 0 bases and J dropped 4 bases, with 9 bases sitting between them. Looked up from germline, CDR1 is LNHNV and CDR2 is YYDKDF (reference sequence). This CDR3 has 14 residues. In DNA, the CDR3 is TGTGCCACCAGCAGAGAAGGGGACGGAGAGACCCAGTACTTC. Translating gives CATSREGDGETQYF. The whole variable domain, remainder taken from reference TRBV15 and TRBJ2-5, is DAMVIQNPRYQVTQFGKPVTLSCSQTLNHNVMYWYQQKSSQAPKLLFHYYDKDFNNEADTPDNFQSRRPNTSFCFLDIRSPGLGDTAMYLCATSREGDGETQYFGPGTRLLVL.

The genes are TRBV4-3 and TRBJ1-3; D not certain. The CDR3 consists of 15 residues. V gave up 4 bases and J gave up 0 bases, with 10 bases separating them. Per germline, CDR1 LGHNA and CDR2 YSLEER. CDR3 loop: CASSPGPDSGNTIYF. DNA of the CDR3: TGCGCCAGCAGCCCCGGACCGGACTCTGGAAACACCATATATTTT.

Only a few counts were recorded for this clonotype. The J gene is TRBJ2-3, the V gene TRBV10-3, with a weak D call TRBD1 (5 bases). Trimming took off 3 bases at V and 3 bases at J, with 10 bases between the two ends. From germline, CDR1 is ENHRY and CDR2 SYGVKD. There are 14 residues in the CDR3. CDR3 loop: CAISDQGQTDTQYF. The CDR3 region has the DNA TGTGCCATCAGTGATCAGGGTCAAACAGATACGCAGTATTTT.

Ten or more counts support this clonotype. V gene TRBV5-1 combines with J gene TRBJ2-2; D call uncertain. Per germline, CDR1 SGHRS and CDR2 YFSETQ. The CDR3 consists of 12 residues. Trimming pared 5 bases from V and 3 bases from J, leaving 5 bases between. In DNA, the CDR3 is TGCGCCAGCAGAAGGGACACCGGGGAGCTGTTTTTT. Translation: CASRRDTGELFF.

The chain combines TRBV5-4 with TRBJ2-5, with TRBD2 as a possible D gene (7 bases). The germline V gene encodes CDR1 SGHNT and CDR2 YYREEE (reference sequence). V was cut by 3 bases and J by 4 bases, with 10 bases left in between. The CDR3 spans 13 residues. CDR3 DNA: TGTGCCAGCAGCTCGCGGGGGCTAGAGACCCAGTACTTC. It yields the protein CASSSRGLETQYF.

This clonotype has more than one count but fewer than ten. The genes are TRBV12-3 or TRBV12-4 and TRBJ1-5; perhaps TRBD1 as D (5 bases). The V gene lost 5 bases and the J gene lost 6 bases, with 11 bases spanning the gap. This CDR3 comprises 13 residues. CDR3 sequence: CASSTSGRQPQHF. As DNA, the CDR3 is TGTGCCAGCAGTACCTCGGGGCGTCAGCCCCAGCATTTT.

The chain recombines TRBV6-5 with TRBJ1-1; D is possibly TRBD1 (5 bases). The CDR3 loop spans 13 amino acids. Germline V gene sequence: CDR1 MNHEY, CDR2 SVGAGI. V lost 8 bases to trimming and J lost 2 bases, with 12 bases between them. The CDR3 DNA sequence: TGTGCCAGCTCGGGACTTCTCAACACTGAAGCTTTCTTT. Translated: CASSGLLNTEAFF.

The chain has TRBV5-1 and TRBJ2-3, with TRBD1 matching 7 bases. After removal of 4 bases from V and 4 bases from J, the junction contained 12 bases not matched to a gene. Germline lookup yields CDR1 SGHRS and CDR2 YFSETQ. This CDR3 comprises 16 residues. The CDR3 spells CASSRTGDGIADTQYF. The CDR3 DNA reads as TGCGCCAGCAGCCGCACAGGGGACGGTATCGCAGATACGCAGTATTTT.

This clonotype was counted between two and nine times. The genes are TRBV2 and TRBJ2-3; D unresolved. Trimming removed 10 bases from V and 5 bases from J, with 13 bases in between. The CDR3 contains 12 residues. Looked up from germline, CDR1 is SNHLY and CDR2 is FYNNEI. CDR3 in DNA: TGTGCCACCACAGCCCTTCTAGATACGCAGTATTTT. Translated: CATTALLDTQYF.

This rearrangement joins TRBV15 to TRBJ1-1, with D uncertain. In germline, CDR1 is LNHNV, CDR2 YYDKDF (reference sequence). Deletions cut 0 bases from V and 6 bases from J, with 11 bases between. This CDR3 is 14 amino acids long. The CDR3 coding sequence is TGTGCCACCAGCAGAGATCGAGGATCCGCTGAAGCTTTCTTT. Protein: CATSRDRGSAEAFF.

This clonotype occurred a few times. The chain has TRBV20-1 and TRBJ1-1; D not resolved. Per germline, CDR1 DFQATT and CDR2 SNEGSKA (reference sequence). CDR3 length: 14 amino acids. V lost 5 bases and J lost 1, with 14 bases in between. The CDR3 nucleotides are TGCAGTGCTGGACGACTTTGGGAGAACACTGAAGCTTTCTTT. It encodes CSAGRLWENTEAFF.

This clonotype was seen a handful of times. V usage is TRBV4-1 and J usage is TRBJ1-5; D is ambiguous. Germline loops: CDR1 MGHRA, CDR2 YSYEKL. The CDR3 loop spans 15 amino acids. Between the trimmed V and J ends, which lost 5 bases and 0 bases, there was a span of 11 bases. The CDR3 sequence: CASSERHVSNQPQHF. DNA of the CDR3: TGCGCCAGCAGCGAGCGACACGTTAGCAATCAGCCCCAGCATTTT.

This clonotype was counted many times. The V gene is TRBV5-6, the J gene TRBJ2-7; 8 nucleotides agree with TRBD2. Germline CDR1 SGHDT, CDR2 YYEEEE. The CDR3 length is 13 residues. CDR3 sequence reads: CASSLKGLAKLGV. The DNA for the CDR3 is TGTGCCAGCAGCTTGAAAGGACTAGCAAAACTCGGAGTC.

The V gene is TRBV30, the J gene TRBJ2-7, with D possibly TRBD1 on 5 matching bases. The CDR3 extends over 13 amino acids. Germline values: CDR1 GTSNPN, CDR2 SVGIG (reference sequence). The germline V and J ends were trimmed by 3 bases and 5 bases, with 14 bases remaining between them. The chain's CDR3 is CAWSSRVQDEQYF. The CDR3 coding sequence is TGTGCCTGGAGCAGCAGGGTCCAGGACGAGCAGTACTTC.

This clonotype appeared once. The chain combines TRBV6-2 or TRBV6-3 with TRBJ1-2; D remains ambiguous. Looked up from germline, CDR1 is MNHEY and CDR2 is SVGEGT. Trimming removed 2 bases at V and 13 bases at J, with 11 bases between. The CDR3 contains 11 residues. Here the CDR3 reads CASSYVGLSTF. CDR3 nucleotide sequence: TGTGCCAGCAGTTACGTGGGCCTGTCCACCTTC.

In its sample, this clonotype was seen many times. CDR3: CAITRGGTYEQYF. The DNA of the CDR3 is TGTGCCATCACTCGGGGGGGGACCTACGAGCAGTACTTC. The chain links TRBV10-3 to TRBJ2-7; TRBD2 aligns across 8 bases. The CDR3 covers 13 residues. After removal of 7 bases from V and 2 bases from J, the junction contained 4 bases not matched to a gene. Germline V CDR1 and CDR2: ENHRY, SYGVKD.

This clonotype has just a few counts. The chain has TRBV4-1 and TRBJ1-1; possible D gene TRBD1, 5 bases. The V gene lost 3 bases and the J gene lost 1 base, with 15 bases spanning the gap. CDR3 size: 16 residues. CDR1 and CDR2 (germline): MGHRA, YSYEKL. The CDR3 nucleotides are TGCGCCAGCAGCCAGCTGGGGCGTATGGAGAACACTGAAGCTTTCTTT. It yields the protein CASSQLGRMENTEAFF.